What follows describes a single T cell receptor beta chain. The target antigen is unknown. TCRdb's table, derived via immunoSEQ multiplex PCR, lists solely in-frame clones and lacks some. The sample shows a few million clones, 85% to 95% of them seen only once. The sample is drawn from a study of shared clonotypes between healthy human individuals. Per the germline V gene, CDR1 is MNHEY and CDR2 is SVGAGI. The CDR3 runs 12 residues. V was shortened by 5 bases and J by 6 bases, with 10 bases between the two germline ends. Every contributor of samples was a Caucasian grown-up residing in Nashville, Tennessee. Whole-study findings and limits: Unshared clonotypes carried lower generation probabilities than those common to all four donors.

This TCR was recovered from a young man in good health. Some clones in this sample may be carry-over from other donors' samples. This sequence joins TRBV6-5 and TRBJ2-5, with D possibly matching TRBD1 (5 bases). Sequencing used naive CD4+ T cells from PBMCs. As to subset: CD45RA+ positively selected. The CDR3 sequence: CASSQGSKTQYF. CDR3 sequence (DNA): TGTGCCAGCAGTCAGGGTTCCAAGACCCAGTACTTC.